These 12 T cell receptor beta chains share one sample of origin, sequenced in a study of blood T cell repertoires in COVID-19. The repertoire was sequenced with immunoSEQ multiplex PCR; TCRdb's copy has only in-frame clones and lacks some. The sample lists nearly 200,000 clones, approximately 87% occurring once. The specimen sequenced was peripheral blood. The receptors here all came from a woman aged 65 to 85 with acute or convalescent COVID-19.

This clone was seen just once. The CDR3 spells CASIHRDSPNYGYTF. CDR3 sequence (DNA): TGTGCCAGCATTCACCGGGACAGTCCTAACTATGGCTACACCTTC. This chain joins TRBV12-1 and TRBJ1-2; the DNA was not used to check the table's D call, TRBD1. TRBV12-1 counts as a pseudogene. The CDR3 runs to 15 residues.

This clone was counted a single time. V gene TRBV18 combines with J gene TRBJ2-7; 7 nucleotides match TRBD1. The CDR3 covers 12 residues. The J segment lost 12 bases and the V segment lost 3 bases, leaving 8 bases of the junction unmatched. Germline V CDR1 and CDR2: KGHSH, LQKENI. CDR3 in DNA: TGTGCCAGCTCACCGCGAGACAGGGAGAGGTACTTC. This encodes CASSPRDRERYF.

The genes are TRBV27 and TRBJ1-3; TRBD1 is a possible D gene (6 bases). CDR1 and CDR2 (germline): MNHEY, SMNVEV (reference sequence). The V end lost 5 bases, the J end lost 3 bases, and 11 bases lay between the germline ends. The CDR3 is 14 residues long. The CDR3 DNA sequence: TGTGCCAGCAGTCCCCGGGACATTGGAAACACCATATATTTT. Translating gives CASSPRDIGNTIYF.

The rearrangement joins TRBV29-1 to TRBJ1-2, with 7 positions matching TRBD1. Germline V gene lookup returns CDR1 SQVTM and CDR2 ANQGSEA. V was clipped by 0 bases and J by 2 bases; unmatched bases: 0. The CDR3 length is 13 residues. CDR3 protein: CSVEETGNYGYTF. CDR3 bases: TGCAGCGTTGAAGAGACAGGGAACTATGGCTACACCTTC.

This chain connects TRBV19 to TRBJ2-1, with 8 bases identical to TRBD2. V was pared by 5 bases and J by 8 bases, with 11 bases of the junction left unmatched. The length of the CDR3 is 15 residues. Germline CDR1 is LNHDA and CDR2 is SQIVND (reference sequence). CDR3 sequence reads: CASSGLRGGRDEQFF. CDR3 nucleotide sequence: TGTGCCAGTAGTGGCCTCCGGGGGGGCAGGGATGAGCAGTTCTTC.

The J gene is TRBJ2-1, the V gene TRBV14; no reliable D call. CDR1 is SGHDN, CDR2 FVKESK, per germline. V dropped 5 bases and J dropped 4 bases, with 12 bases sitting between them. CDR3 length equals 14 residues. The CDR3 reads CASSVTTGYNEQFF. The CDR3 nucleotides are TGTGCCAGCAGCGTAACTACCGGATACAATGAGCAGTTCTTC.

The chain recombines TRBV6-5 with TRBJ1-1; 7 bases agree with TRBD1. The trim removed 4 bases at V and 0 bases at J, leaving 2 bases unmatched. The CDR3 totals 14 residues. Germline CDR1 is MNHEY and CDR2 is SVGAGI. The CDR3 sequence: CASSWDSLNTEAFF. The DNA of the CDR3 is TGTGCCAGCAGTTGGGACAGCTTGAACACTGAAGCTTTCTTT.

This clone was seen only once. The CDR3 spells CASSLDVRDTGELFF. As DNA, the CDR3 is TGTGCCAGCAGCTTAGATGTACGGGACACCGGGGAGCTGTTTTTT. V usage is TRBV11-3 and J usage is TRBJ2-2, with D unclear. This CDR3 is built from 15 residues. From germline, CDR1 is SGHNT and CDR2 YENEEA. The V and J ends lost 0 bases and 3 bases respectively, with 8 bases between them.

This clone was observed a handful of times. This chain links TRBV3-1 (or the pseudogene TRBV3-2) with TRBJ1-6; 7 nucleotides agree with TRBD1. The CDR3 spans 12 residues. Looked up from germline, CDR1 is LGHDT and CDR2 is YNNKEL (reference sequence). With 3 bases clipped from V and 15 bases from J, the junction kept 5 bases outside the gene matches. The CDR3 DNA is TGTGCCAGCAGCCATGACAGGGCGGGCCTCCACTTT. The encoded protein is CASSHDRAGLHF.

As for this clone: The same CDR3 is also encoded by other DNA sequences in this sample. The rearrangement links TRBV29-1 to TRBJ2-7, with a weak D call TRBD1 (6 bases). Germline CDR1 and CDR2: SQVTM and ANQGSEA. Trimming left V 4 bases short and J 1 base short, with 8 bases between. This CDR3 region has 12 residues. This CDR3 reads CSVGQGSYEQYF. The CDR3 DNA sequence: TGCAGCGTTGGTCAGGGGTCCTACGAGCAGTACTTC.

The V and J genes are TRBV5-1 and TRBJ2-1; 13 bases line up with TRBD2. This CDR3 region has 15 residues. Germline lookup yields CDR1 SGHRS and CDR2 YFSETQ. J gave up 6 bases and V 4 bases, and 4 bases lay outside the gene matches. The CDR3 nucleotides are TGCGCCAGCAGCCCTGGACTAGCGGGAGTCAATGAGCAGTTCTTC. It translates to CASSPGLAGVNEQFF.

The rearrangement links TRBV7-6 to TRBJ2-7; 13 bases align to TRBD2. V lost 1 base to trimming and J lost 3 bases; unmatched junction nucleotides: 15. Germline lookup yields CDR1 SGHVS and CDR2 FNYEAQ. The CDR3 length is 20 residues. The CDR3 nucleotides read TGTGCCAGCAGCTTAGGCCCAACAACTAGCGGGGGGGCCGGTTTCTACGAGCAGTACTTC. This translates into CASSLGPTTSGGAGFYEQYF.